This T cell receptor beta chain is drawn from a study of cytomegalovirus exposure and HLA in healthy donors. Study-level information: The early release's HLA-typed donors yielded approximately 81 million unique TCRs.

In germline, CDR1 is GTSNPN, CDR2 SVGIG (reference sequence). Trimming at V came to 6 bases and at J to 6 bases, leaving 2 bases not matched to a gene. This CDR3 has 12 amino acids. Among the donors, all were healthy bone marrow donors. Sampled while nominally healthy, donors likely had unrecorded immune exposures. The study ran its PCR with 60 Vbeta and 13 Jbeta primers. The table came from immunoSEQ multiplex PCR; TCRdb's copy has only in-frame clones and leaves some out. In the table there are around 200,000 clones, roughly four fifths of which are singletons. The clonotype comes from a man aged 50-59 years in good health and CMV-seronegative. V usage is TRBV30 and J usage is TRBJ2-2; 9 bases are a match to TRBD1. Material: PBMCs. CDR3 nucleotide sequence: TGTGCCTGCAGACAGGGGGCCGGGGAGCTGTTTTTT. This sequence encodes CACRQGAGELFF.